Listed below are T cell receptor beta chains from one sample, sequenced in a study of T cells in Graves' hyperthyroidism and ophthalmopathy. MiXCR, run by TCRdb on the multiplex PCR reads, gives a single entry per CDR3 protein. The sample holds some 770,000 distinct CDR3 sequences, approximately 16% seen once. Sequenced sample: blood. Source of these receptors: a man younger than 30 with Graves' hyperthyroidism. The CDR3 runs from the conserved cysteine through the conserved F or W. A D gene is named only where the DNA matches it firmly. Clone size is not always given. Where it is, it says once, few, many or a class for expanded clones.

>-|TRBJ2-2|TRBD1|15|TRBV24-1
TGTGCCACCAGTGACCTTGACAGGGACACCGGGGAGCTGTTTTTT
CATSDLDRDTGELFF
>many|TRBJ2-7|TRBD1|15|TRBV28
TGTGCCAGCAGTTTCGTAGGACAGGGGGTTTACGAGCAGTACTTC
CASSFVGQGVYEQYF
>-|TRBJ2-2|-|12|TRBV29-1
TGCAGCGTTGAAGGACTAGTCGGAGGGCTGTTTTTT
CSVEGLVGGLFF
>-|TRBJ2-7|-|14|TRBV2
TGTGCCAGCAATTACTGGTCGCGAGGAAACGAGCAGTACTTC
CASNYWSRGNEQYF
>many|TRBJ2-4|-|16|TRBV28
TGTGCCAGCAGTTTATACGAAGGGGGGCGCCAAAACATTCAGTACTTC
CASSLYEGGRQNIQYF
>-|TRBJ1-5|-|18|TRBV12-5
TGTGCTAGTGGTTTGGTATCCGCGGACAGTTATAGCAATCAGCCCCAGCATTTT
CASGLVSADSYSNQPQHF
>few|TRBJ1-5|-|14|TRBV6-2/TRBV6-3
TGTGCCAGCAGTGCGGCCGGGGGCAATCAGCCCCAGCATTTT
CASSAAGGNQPQHF
>many|TRBJ1-5|TRBD1|15|TRBV12-5
TGTGCTAGTGCCCCCGGGGGGACAGGATATCAGCCCCAGCATTTT
CASAPGGTGYQPQHF
>few|TRBJ1-1|-|13|TRBV6-1
TGTGCCAGCAGCTTCTCTGGAATCACTGAAGCTTTCTTT
CASSFSGITEAFF
>-|TRBJ2-2|-|12|TRBV7-9
TGTGCCAGCAGCACCTACACCGGGGGGCTGTTTTTT
CASSTYTGGLFF
>many|TRBJ2-7|-|11|TRBV20-1
TGCAGTGCTAAATCGGGCTACGAGCAGTACTTC
CSAKSGYEQYF
>few|TRBJ2-7|TRBD1|13|TRBV11-3
TGTGCCAGCAGCTTCGACAACAGGGGCGAGCAGTACTTC
CASSFDNRGEQYF
>many|TRBJ2-7|TRBD2|14|TRBV29-1
TGCAGCGCCCGAATGGGACTAGCGGGAGGCGAGCAGTACTTC
CSARMGLAGGEQYF